This T cell receptor (beta chain) originates from a study of technical replicates of blood from a few donors. The germline gives CDR1 SGHKS, CDR2 YYEKEE (reference sequence). CDR3 length equals 16 residues. Trimming took off 6 bases at V and 0 bases at J, with 13 bases between the two ends. Sequencing used immunoSEQ multiplex PCR; TCRdb keeps in-frame clones, though not all of them. Altogether 85,000 to 100,000 clones are present, more than 90% being singletons, with the ten largest covering over 0.2%. This clonotype was sampled from a human donor in good health. Sequencing was done on a sample of T cells isolated from PBMCs. The V call is TRBV5-5, the J call TRBJ1-6; D is perhaps TRBD1 (5 bases). The CDR3 DNA is TGTGCCAGCACCCAAGAAGGGGTCTCCTATAATTCACCCCTCCACTTT. As protein: CASTQEGVSYNSPLHF.